This T cell receptor (beta chain) comes out of a study of T cell repertoires in cytomegalovirus infection. Overall study context: Public TCR beta signatures provided an indication of both CMV infection and a matching HLA type.

This clonotype appeared many times. The antigen is unknown. Study-level results: Dominating the ex vivo response were HLA-C-restricted CMV-specific TCR beta clonotypes. Summed frequency of public TCR beta families distinguished CMV carriers with the relevant HLA.

Via MiXCR, TCRdb re-called the reads, giving one row per CDR3 protein. The data show a few hundred thousand distinct CDR3 sequences, about a quarter seen once. Per germline, CDR1 MDHEN and CDR2 SYDVKM. This CDR3 has 14 amino acids. V dropped 6 bases and J dropped 1; count of bases not matched to a gene: 0. This chain links TRBV28 with TRBJ2-2, with 9 bases matching TRBD2. Sequencing used PBMCs. This receptor was obtained from a human donor in good health (CMV status not recorded). Some clones in this sample may be carry-over from other donors' samples. The CDR3 nucleotides read TGTGCCAGCAGGACTAGCGGGAACACCGGGGAGCTGTTTTTT. Residues: CASRTSGNTGELFF.